A single sample gave rise to the 21 T cell receptor beta chains below, sequenced in a study of CD8 T cells in Susac syndrome. Roughly 0.5 to 1 ug RNA was reverse transcribed with random hexamers. TCRdb reanalysed the immunoSEQ multiplex PCR reads using MiXCR and keeps one entry per CDR3 protein. The table lists about 140,000 distinct CDR3 sequences, 94% of them singletons, with around 0.29% in the top ten. The source material was CD8+ T cells from PBMCs. Receptors were obtained from a human donor in good health.

The chain recombines TRBV27 with TRBJ2-2; 7 bases fit TRBD2. Germline V gene data show CDR1 as MNHEY and CDR2 as SMNVEV (reference sequence). The V gene end was trimmed by 4 bases and the J gene end by 7 bases; junction bases not matched to a gene: 12. CDR3 length: 16 residues. CDR3 in amino acids: CASSWLGGRGDGELFF. CDR3 DNA: TGTGCCAGCAGTTGGCTGGGAGGCCGGGGGGACGGGGAGCTGTTTTTT.

The DNA of the CDR3 is TGCGCCAGCAGCCAAGGACCGAATGAGCAGTTCTTC. This gives the protein CASSQGPNEQFF. V usage is TRBV4-1 and J usage is TRBJ2-1; D not resolved. This CDR3 has 12 residues. Germline loops: CDR1 MGHRA, CDR2 YSYEKL. V was cut by 1 base and J by 7 bases, with 5 bases left in between.

The chain combines TRBV20-1 with TRBJ2-7, with D perhaps TRBD1 (5 bases). The CDR3 contains 11 residues. The germline V gene has CDR1 DFQATT and CDR2 SNEGSKA (reference sequence). V dropped 6 bases and J dropped 4 bases, with 10 bases sitting between them. The CDR3: CSAPRTYEQYF. In DNA form, the CDR3 reads TGCAGTGCCCCCAGGACATACGAGCAGTACTTC.

V gene TRBV6-2 or TRBV6-3 combines with J gene TRBJ2-1; D gene uncertain. Germline V gene sequence: CDR1 MNHEY, CDR2 SVGEGT. The CDR3 loop spans 15 amino acids. Trimming stripped 0 bases from V and 0 bases from J, with 6 bases between. The CDR3 reads CASSYSGNSYNEQFF. As DNA, the CDR3 is TGTGCCAGCAGTTACTCTGGCAACTCCTACAATGAGCAGTTCTTC.

The table lists this clonotype with a few counts. V usage is TRBV20-1 and J usage is TRBJ2-3; D tentatively fits TRBD1 or TRBD2 (5 bases each). The CDR3 extends over 14 amino acids. Germline CDR1 reads DFQATT; CDR2 reads SNEGSKA (reference sequence). V was shortened by 3 bases and J by 1 base, with 11 bases between the two germline ends. As DNA, the CDR3 is TGCAGTGCTAGTGGGGGTTGGGGCACAGATACGCAGTATTTT. This gives the protein CSASGGWGTDTQYF.

This chain links TRBV9 with TRBJ1-4; 9 bases line up with TRBD1. In germline, CDR1 is SGDLS, CDR2 YYNGEE. V lost 3 bases and J lost 7; bases outside the gene matches: 4. This CDR3 has 14 residues. This CDR3 is CASSGGTGTEKLFF. The DNA of the CDR3 is TGTGCCAGCAGCGGAGGGACAGGGACTGAAAAACTGTTTTTT.

This clonotype appeared once. The rearrangement uses TRBV27 and TRBJ2-7, with D hard to call. Trimming cost V 4 bases and J 0 bases, with 7 bases left between them. The CDR3 extends over 13 amino acids. Germline V gene lookup returns CDR1 MNHEY and CDR2 SMNVEV (reference sequence). The CDR3 DNA sequence: TGTGCCAGCAGTTGGGCGGCCTCCTACGAGCAGTACTTC. This gives the protein CASSWAASYEQYF.

The gene calls are TRBV30 and TRBJ2-1, with 11 bases lining up with TRBD2. CDR1 and CDR2 (germline): GTSNPN, SVGIG (reference sequence). V was clipped by 7 bases and J by 0 bases; unmatched bases: 5. The CDR3 loop spans 15 amino acids. The CDR3, as DNA: TGTGCCTCCACCGGGACTAGCGGCTCCTACAATGAGCAGTTCTTC. This encodes CASTGTSGSYNEQFF.

The genes are TRBV7-6 and TRBJ2-1, with 10 bases lining up with TRBD1. This CDR3 is 15 amino acids long. Germline CDR1 reads SGHVS; CDR2 reads FNYEAQ. The V gene end was trimmed by 1 base and the J gene end by 4 bases; junction bases not matched to a gene: 1. CDR3 protein: CASSLGQGAYNEQFF. The CDR3 bases are TGTGCCAGCAGCTTAGGACAGGGGGCTTACAATGAGCAGTTCTTC.

The chain is built from TRBV29-1 and TRBJ2-1; D is unresolved. The germline CDR1 and CDR2 sequences are SQVTM and ANQGSEA. The CDR3 extends over 12 amino acids. Trimming stripped 2 bases from V and 3 bases from J, with 5 bases between. Here the CDR3 reads CSVETDYNEQFF. Written as DNA, the CDR3 is TGCAGCGTTGAAACGGACTACAATGAGCAGTTCTTC.

The genes are TRBV7-8 and TRBJ2-1; D remains unclear. There are 12 residues in the CDR3. In germline, CDR1 is SGHVS, CDR2 FQNEAQ. The germline V and J ends were trimmed by 2 bases and 8 bases, with 7 bases remaining between them. As DNA, the CDR3 is TGTGCCAGCAGCTTATCGTACGATGAGCAGTTCTTC. This gives the protein CASSLSYDEQFF.

V gene TRBV20-1 combines with J gene TRBJ2-7; TRBD2 matches 10 bases. Germline loops: CDR1 DFQATT, CDR2 SNEGSKA (reference sequence). This CDR3 contains 14 residues. V lost 0 bases and J lost 3; bases outside the gene matches: 2. CDR3 loop: CSARDSGRGYEQYF. The CDR3 nucleotides read TGCAGTGCTAGAGACAGCGGGAGGGGCTACGAGCAGTACTTC.

V and J are TRBV27 and TRBJ2-7; D uncertain. V was shortened by 6 bases and J by 0 bases, with 9 bases between the two germline ends. Germline V gives CDR1 MNHEY, CDR2 SMNVEV (reference sequence). There are 13 residues in the CDR3. CDR3 sequence: CASSPGNSYEQYF. The CDR3 DNA reads as TGTGCCAGCAGCCCGGGTAACTCCTACGAGCAGTACTTC.

The chain recombines TRBV28 with TRBJ1-3, with D hard to call. Germline V gene lookup returns CDR1 MDHEN and CDR2 SYDVKM. This CDR3 has 14 residues. V lost 6 bases and J 0 bases, leaving 9 bases between the germline ends. CDR3 DNA sequence: TGTGCCAGCAGGGAGGGTGTCTCTGGAAACACCATATATTTT. Protein: CASREGVSGNTIYF.

The chain employs TRBV27 and TRBJ2-7, with TRBD2 matching over 11 bases. Germline V gene lookup returns CDR1 MNHEY and CDR2 SMNVEV (reference sequence). This CDR3 region has 17 residues. Trimming cost V 5 bases and J 0 bases; bases outside gene matches: 9. CDR3 region: CASSPSGLAVNSYEQYF. CDR3 DNA: TGTGCCAGCAGTCCCTCGGGACTAGCGGTTAACTCCTACGAGCAGTACTTC.

The V call is TRBV7-8, the J call TRBJ2-1, with no clear D. Trimming took 0 bases from V and 5 from J, leaving 8 bases between them. CDR1 and CDR2 from the germline V gene are SGHVS and FQNEAQ. This CDR3 comprises 14 residues. CDR3 amino acids: CASSLARPNNEQFF. DNA for the CDR3: TGTGCCAGCAGCTTAGCGAGACCTAACAATGAGCAGTTCTTC.

The rearrangement joins TRBV20-1 to TRBJ2-1; perhaps TRBD2 as D (5 bases). The germline CDR1 and CDR2 sequences are DFQATT and SNEGSKA (reference sequence). There are 15 residues in the CDR3. The V end was cut by 0 bases, the J end by 3 bases, with 12 bases between. The CDR3 DNA is TGCAGTGCTAGAGATCTAAGCGGCCACTACAATGAGCAGTTCTTC. It encodes CSARDLSGHYNEQFF.

The genes are TRBV23-1 and TRBJ1-5; D unclear. TRBV23-1 carries the ORF label, with uncertain function. The ends were cut back, 3 bases at V and 4 bases at J, with 4 bases in the middle. The CDR3 contains 12 residues. CDR3 region: CASSHRNQPQHF. The CDR3 nucleotides are TGCGCCAGCAGTCACCGTAATCAGCCCCAGCATTTT.

This rearrangement joins TRBV7-6 to TRBJ2-2, with no clear D. In germline, CDR1 is SGHVS, CDR2 FNYEAQ. Trimming removed 0 bases from V and 8 bases from J, with 4 bases in between. CDR3 length: 12 amino acids. CDR3 sequence (DNA): TGTGCCAGCAGCTTAGCCCTTGGGGAGCTGTTTTTT. Amino acids: CASSLALGELFF.

This chain joins TRBV6-5 and TRBJ1-2; 7 bases fit TRBD1. The CDR3 is made up of 15 amino acids. Germline CDR1 is MNHEY and CDR2 is SVGAGI. V was clipped by 2 bases and J by 6 bases; unmatched bases: 9. The CDR3 nucleotides are TGTGCCAGCAGTTACACCGACAGGGAGGGCCATGGCTACACCTTC. This codes for CASSYTDREGHGYTF.

The rearrangement joins TRBV11-2 to TRBJ2-1; 8 bases map to TRBD1. CDR3 size: 14 residues. Germline CDR1 SGHAT, CDR2 FQNNGV. After removal of 5 bases from V and 8 bases from J, the junction contained 8 bases not matched to a gene. CDR3 nucleotides: TGTGCCAGCAGCCACTTCCAGGGGGCGGATGAGCAGTTCTTC. It codes for CASSHFQGADEQFF.